The 23 T cell receptor beta chains in this list originate from one sample, sequenced in a study of early T cells in non-severe SARS-CoV-2 infection. TCRdb processed the 5' RACE reads anew with MiXCR; each CDR3 protein has one entry. Here the sample spans 56,000 or so distinct CDR3 sequences, about 15% being singletons. The sequencing used whole blood, collected at baseline. The receptors were gathered from an adult who was a healthcare worker with PCR-confirmed SARS-CoV-2 infection or an uninfected control (not recorded which).

The J gene is TRBJ2-3, the V gene TRBV12-3 or TRBV12-4; D gene uncertain. V was pared by 3 bases and J by 2 bases, with 6 bases between. There are 13 residues in the CDR3. DNA for the CDR3: TGTGCCAGCAGTTTGGAGATCACAGATACGCAGTATTTT. It is translated as CASSLEITDTQYF.

This chain connects TRBV5-1 to TRBJ2-3; 12 bases map to TRBD1. Losses at the gene ends were 4 bases for V and 4 bases for J; bases not matched to a gene: 10. Germline V gene data show CDR1 as SGHRS and CDR2 as YFSETQ. This CDR3 spans 17 amino acids. The CDR3 bases are TGCGCCAGCAGCCTCGGGACAGGGGGCGGGCAGGCAGATACGCAGTATTTT. Residues: CASSLGTGGGQADTQYF. The variable domain in full, completed from reference TRBV5-1 and TRBJ2-3, reads KAGVTQTPRYLIKTRGQQVTLSCSPISGHRSVSWYQQTPGQGLQFLFEYFSETQRNKGNFPGRFSGRQFSNSRSEMNVSTLELGDSALYLCASSLGTGGGQADTQYFGPGTRLTVL.

This clonotype turned up a few times. The CDR3: CASGLVLAQATYNEQFF. The CDR3 DNA follows: TGTGCTAGTGGTTTGGTACTGGCCCAGGCGACTTACAATGAGCAGTTCTTC. The genes are TRBV12-5 and TRBJ2-1; D is unclear. Germline loops: CDR1 LGHNT, CDR2 FRNRAP. Trimming shortened V by 0 bases and J by 4 bases, and 16 bases separated the two germline ends. The length of the CDR3 is 17 residues.

The V and J genes are TRBV7-9 and TRBJ2-1, with a possible D match to TRBD2 (5 bases). Germline-derived CDR1 and CDR2 are SEHNR and FQNEAQ (reference sequence). Trimming shortened V by 8 bases and J by 10 bases, and 6 bases separated the two germline ends. The CDR3 loop spans 9 amino acids. The DNA of the CDR3 is TGTGCCAGCGGGGAGGAGCAGTTCTTC. This gives the protein CASGEEQFF. Supplemented by reference TRBV7-9 and TRBJ2-1, the full variable domain reads DTGVSQNPRHKITKRGQNVTFRCDPISEHNRLYWYRQTLGQGPEFLTYFQNEAQLEKSRLLSDRFSAERPKGSFSTLEIQRTEQGDSAMYLCASGEEQFFGPGTRLTVL.

As DNA, the CDR3 is TGTGCCAGCAGTTTCCGGGGGCTCTACGGTGAGCAGTTCTTC. As protein: CASSFRGLYGEQFF. The chain links TRBV6-5 to TRBJ2-1; D is possibly TRBD1 or TRBD2 (6 bases each). The germline V gene has CDR1 MNHEY and CDR2 SVGAGI. The germline V and J ends were trimmed by 4 bases and 9 bases, with 16 bases remaining between them. This CDR3 contains 14 residues.

The sample holds a few counts of this clonotype. The J gene is TRBJ2-7, the V gene TRBV6-1; 11 positions match TRBD2. The germline V gene encodes CDR1 MNHNS and CDR2 SASEGT. The CDR3 has 14 amino acids. The V segment lost 3 bases and the J segment 4 bases; nucleotides outside the gene matches: 2. CDR3 bases: TGTGCCAGCAGTGAGACTAGCGGGAAATACGAGCAGTACTTC. It specifies CASSETSGKYEQYF.

The chain joins TRBV6-5 to TRBJ2-7, with 8 bases lining up with TRBD1. The CDR3 runs to 13 residues. The V and J ends lost 10 bases and 0 bases, in that order; junction bases with no gene match: 5. Germline CDR1 is MNHEY and CDR2 is SVGAGI. CDR3 region: CATWGTGSYEQYF. In nucleotides, the CDR3 is TGTGCCACCTGGGGGACAGGCTCCTACGAGCAGTACTTC.

The genes are TRBV7-8 and TRBJ1-2; D is undetermined. The CDR3 loop spans 13 amino acids. Germline V CDR1 and CDR2: SGHVS, FQNEAQ. The germline V and J ends were trimmed by 4 bases and 5 bases, with 11 bases remaining between them. Here the CDR3 reads CASSSGPEYGYTF. The CDR3 bases are TGTGCCAGCAGCTCCGGGCCGGAGTATGGCTACACCTTC.

The chain recombines TRBV29-1 with TRBJ2-3; 8 bases are shared with TRBD2. The CDR3 runs 17 residues. Germline V gives CDR1 SQVTM, CDR2 ANQGSEA. V lost 3 bases, J lost 7 bases, and 18 bases stayed unmatched. CDR3 in amino acids: CSVDSAGTRYGSHTQYF. CDR3 nucleotide sequence: TGCAGCGTTGATTCTGCCGGGACTAGATATGGATCCCATACGCAGTATTTT.

The CDR3 nucleotides read TGCAGTGCCCCCGCTAGCGGGGGGGAGACCCAGTACTTC. It is translated as CSAPASGGETQYF. This chain links TRBV20-1 with TRBJ2-5, with 11 nucleotides matching TRBD2. Trimming took 6 bases from V and 5 from J; bases not matched to a gene: 5. The CDR3 loop spans 13 amino acids. Germline V CDR1 and CDR2: DFQATT, SNEGSKA (reference sequence).

This clonotype has only a few counts. The chain has TRBV18 and TRBJ1-1; D call uncertain. The V end was cut by 4 bases, the J end by 3 bases, with 9 bases between. Germline V gene data show CDR1 as KGHSH and CDR2 as LQKENI. This CDR3 comprises 13 residues. DNA for the CDR3: TGTGCCAGCTCACGGTCCGCGGACACTGAAGCTTTCTTT. It yields the protein CASSRSADTEAFF.

The V call is TRBV10-3, the J call TRBJ2-7; D tentatively reads TRBD1 or TRBD2 (6 bases each). The CDR3 covers 12 residues. V gave up 5 bases and J gave up 6 bases, with 11 bases separating them. Germline loops: CDR1 ENHRY, CDR2 SYGVKD. CDR3 DNA: TGTGCCATCAGTTCACAGGGAGGCGAGCAGTACTTC. Its translation is CAISSQGGEQYF.

This clonotype was seen at least ten times. CDR3 bases: TGTGCCACCCCGAAGAGCGGAAGCTCCTACAATGAGCAGTTCTTC. It specifies CATPKSGSSYNEQFF. The chain is built from TRBV24-1 and TRBJ2-1; possible D gene TRBD2, 5 bases. This CDR3 has 15 amino acids. The V gene's germline CDR1 is KGHDR and CDR2 SFDVKD. Between the trimmed V and J ends, which lost 9 bases and 0 bases, there was a span of 14 bases.

This clonotype appeared a few times. The chain carries TRBV10-1 and TRBJ1-1; D unclear. From germline, CDR1 is WNHNN and CDR2 SYGVQD (reference sequence). Trimming pared 6 bases from V and 2 bases from J, leaving 10 bases between. CDR3 size: 13 residues. The CDR3 DNA sequence: TGCGCCAGCAGAACCGACGGAAACACTGAAGCTTTCTTT. The encoded protein is CASRTDGNTEAFF.

The V and J genes are TRBV18 and TRBJ1-2; no firm D call. CDR1 and CDR2 from the germline V gene are KGHSH and LQKENI. Trimming left V 2 bases short and J 6 bases short, with 10 bases between. The CDR3 runs 13 residues. CDR3 protein: CASSPGEGNGYTF. The DNA of the CDR3 is TGTGCCAGCTCACCAGGCGAAGGGAATGGCTACACCTTC.

This clonotype has at least ten counts. CDR3 in DNA: TGTGCCAGCAGCCTGGGTGGCGGAGGCCCCTATGGCTACACCTTC. Amino acid sequence: CASSLGGGGPYGYTF. The chain uses TRBV5-6 and TRBJ1-2; no clear D gene. With 4 bases removed from V and 4 bases from J, the gap between germline ends came to 17 bases. Germline lookup yields CDR1 SGHDT and CDR2 YYEEEE. The CDR3 is 15 residues long. Full variable domain (rest looked up from reference TRBV5-6 and TRBJ1-2): DAGVTQSPTHLIKTRGQQVTLRCSPKSGHDTVSWYQQALGQGPQFIFQYYEEEERQRGNFPDRFSGHQFPNYSSELNVNALLLGDSALYLCASSLGGGGPYGYTFGSGTRLTVV.

The sample holds a few counts of this clonotype. CDR3 coding DNA: TGTGCCAGCGAACCCAGCCCTCCCTACGAGCAGTACTTC. Translation: CASEPSPPYEQYF. V usage is TRBV28 and J usage is TRBJ2-7; no reliable D call. The CDR3 loop spans 13 amino acids. Germline-derived CDR1 and CDR2 are MDHEN and SYDVKM. The germline V and J ends were trimmed by 8 bases and 2 bases, with 13 bases remaining between them.

The V and J genes are TRBV3-1 and TRBJ2-3, with D possibly being TRBD2 (5 bases). This CDR3 is built from 14 residues. Germline V gene data show CDR1 as LGHDT and CDR2 as YNNKEL (reference sequence). V lost 2 bases, J lost 6 bases, and 12 bases lay in between. The CDR3, as DNA: TGTGCCAGCAGCCAACGCCGAGGGCTTGATACGCAGTATTTT. Protein sequence: CASSQRRGLDTQYF.

This clonotype was seen more than once but under ten times. CDR3 region: CSAVQNSYEQYF. CDR3 in DNA: TGCAGCGCCGTACAGAATTCCTACGAGCAGTACTTC. The V gene is TRBV29-1, the J gene TRBJ2-7, with unresolved D. CDR1 is SQVTM and CDR2 is ANQGSEA in the germline V gene. This CDR3 spans 12 amino acids. V was pared by 7 bases and J by 1 base, with 11 bases between.

This clonotype was seen more than once but under ten times. The V call is TRBV2, the J call TRBJ1-5; no definite D call. CDR1 and CDR2 from the germline V gene are SNHLY and FYNNEI. V was trimmed by 2 bases and J by 0 bases, leaving 5 bases between them. CDR3 length equals 14 residues. The chain's CDR3 is CASSEQTSNQPQHF. The CDR3 nucleotides are TGTGCCAGCAGTGAACAGACTAGCAATCAGCCCCAGCATTTT.

This clonotype was observed a handful of times. The chain links TRBV12-3 or TRBV12-4 to TRBJ2-5, with no clear D. The CDR3 spans 14 residues. The germline V and J ends were trimmed by 5 bases and 4 bases, with 14 bases remaining between them. The CDR3, as DNA: TGTGCCAGCAGTCCGACTTCTCCAGTAGAGACCCAGTACTTC. Protein product: CASSPTSPVETQYF.

This clonotype was seen ten or more times. The V gene is TRBV20-1, the J gene TRBJ2-6; D is undetermined. The CDR3 length is 15 residues. Germline values: CDR1 DFQATT, CDR2 SNEGSKA (reference sequence). Trimming cost V 1 base and J 1 base, with 8 bases left between them. In DNA form, the CDR3 reads TGCAGTGCTAGAGTACTTGGGTCTGGGGCCAACGTCCTGACTTTC. Protein sequence: CSARVLGSGANVLTF.

This clonotype was seen only a few times. This chain uses TRBV19 with TRBJ2-3; D unresolved. CDR1 and CDR2 from the germline V gene are LNHDA and SQIVND (reference sequence). There are 13 residues in the CDR3. V lost 6 bases and J lost 0, with 7 bases in between. The CDR3 spells CASRRPSTDTQYF. CDR3 nucleotides: TGTGCCAGTAGGAGACCTAGCACAGATACGCAGTATTTT.